These T cell receptor beta chains were read from a single sample in a study of T cell changes during pregnancy in multiple sclerosis. Using immunoSEQ multiplex PCR, the repertoire was profiled, and TCRdb retains in-frame clones only, with some absent. The sample shows 95,000 to 100,000 clones, about 92% of them seen only once. The sequences come from peripheral blood, collected after pregnancy. These receptors originate from a female donor in good health, enrolled as a control in a pregnancy study. Each CDR3 is given with its conserved first and last residue. Fields, in order: V gene, clone size, J gene, D gene, CDR3 length, CDR3 DNA, CDR3 protein. D genes are given only for firm matches. Clone sizes are given selectively: once, few, many, or a class where the clone is expanded.

TRBV7-2,NA,TRBJ1-2,NA,15,TGTGCCAGCAGCGCCATGTTGAGCGCACCTGAAGGCTACACCTTC,CASSAMLSAPEGYTF
TRBV6-1,NA,TRBJ1-2,NA,14,TGTGCCAGCAGTGAAAGAGTAGAGGCCTATGGCTACACCTTC,CASSERVEAYGYTF
TRBV4-2,NA,TRBJ2-7,TRBD1,15,TGTGCCAGCAGCTGGGCCCGGGGACAGAGCTACGAGCAGTACTTC,CASSWARGQSYEQYF
TRBV2,NA,TRBJ2-7,NA,15,TGTGCCAGCAAACGGTCAGCGGTACTGGCCTACGAGCAGTACTTC,CASKRSAVLAYEQYF
TRBV30,NA,TRBJ1-3,NA,13,TGTGCCTGGATGTTCCGCTCTGGAAACACCATATATTTT,CAWMFRSGNTIYF
TRBV27,NA,TRBJ1-1,TRBD1,16,TGTGCCAGCAGTTTGTTACAGGGGGGATCGGACACTGAAGCTTTCTTT,CASSLLQGGSDTEAFF
TRBV5-1,NA,TRBJ2-1,NA,16,TGCGCCAGCAGCTTGGCCATTGGGGAGCCCTACAATGAGCAGTTCTTC,CASSLAIGEPYNEQFF
TRBV5-4,once,TRBJ1-4,TRBD1,15,TGTGCCAGCAGTCGGGGACAGGGCGTTGCTGAAAAACTGTTTTTT,CASSRGQGVAEKLFF
TRBV5-4,NA,TRBJ2-2,NA,13,TGTGCCAGCAGCTTTGACAGCACCGGGGAGCTGTTTTTT,CASSFDSTGELFF
TRBV7-3,NA,TRBJ2-3,TRBD2,15,TGTGCCAGCAGCTTAAGCACTAGCGGGGGAGATACGCAGTATTTT,CASSLSTSGGDTQYF
TRBV19,NA,TRBJ1-5,TRBD1,16,TGTGCCAGTACCCCTACGGGGACAGGGATAGGGCAGCCCCAGCATTTT,CASTPTGTGIGQPQHF
TRBV5-1,NA,TRBJ1-2,NA,16,TGCGCCAGCAGCGGAAAAACAGAAAATAATAACTATGGCTACACCTTC,CASSGKTENNNYGYTF
TRBV10-1,NA,TRBJ2-7,TRBD1,14,TGCGCCAGCAGCCAGGGACAGACACTCTACGAGCAGTACTTC,CASSQGQTLYEQYF
TRBV18,NA,TRBJ1-1,NA,15,TGTGCCAGCTCTACAAACAGGGAATGGGACACTGAAGCTTTCTTT,CASSTNREWDTEAFF
TRBV18,NA,TRBJ2-1,NA,16,TGTGCCAGCTCACCACCCCAGGGAGGAGGAAACAATGAGCAGTTCTTC,CASSPPQGGGNNEQFF
TRBV10-3,NA,TRBJ1-5,NA,14,TGTGCCACCAACACCGGGAATAGCAATCAGCCCCAGCATTTT,CATNTGNSNQPQHF
TRBV11-1,NA,TRBJ2-5,NA,16,TGTGCCAGCAGCGAAACAAGGGGAAGTCCGGCGGAGACCCAGTACTTC,CASSETRGSPAETQYF
TRBV28,NA,TRBJ1-2,NA,15,TGTGCCAGCACCCCCGGGGCGGCTTGGGACTACGGCTACACCTTC,CASTPGAAWDYGYTF
TRBV7-9,NA,TRBJ1-1,TRBD1,16,TGTGCCAGCAGCCGGCTACAGGGGGCCCCGAACACTGAAGCTTTCTTT,CASSRLQGAPNTEAFF
TRBV28,NA,TRBJ2-3,NA,15,TGTGCCAGCACTCCCCTAGCGCCACTAGCCGATACGCAGTATTTT,CASTPLAPLADTQYF
TRBV7-2,few,TRBJ1-5,NA,15,TGTGCCAGCAGCTTAGGCGGCGGTTACAATCAGCCCCAGCATTTT,CASSLGGGYNQPQHF
TRBV28,NA,TRBJ2-2,TRBD1,17,TGTGCCAGCCGATTAGGACAGGGGGATCGGTTTCGCGGGGAGCTGTTTTTT,CASRLGQGDRFRGELFF
TRBV4-1,NA,TRBJ1-3,TRBD1,15,TGCGCCAGCAGCAAAGGGACAGCCGAGGGAAACACCATATATTTT,CASSKGTAEGNTIYF
TRBV10-2,NA,TRBJ2-3,TRBD2,15,TGCGCCAGCACCTCGGCTAGCGGGGGGGCAGATACGCAGTATTTT,CASTSASGGADTQYF
TRBV28,NA,TRBJ2-7,TRBD1,13,TGTGCCAGCAGTAGGACAGGGAGCTACGAGCAGTACTTC,CASSRTGSYEQYF
TRBV11-2,NA,TRBJ1-2,NA,15,TGTGCCAGCAGCTTAGATCGGGGGAACTCTGGTGGCTACACCTTC,CASSLDRGNSGGYTF
TRBV7-2,NA,TRBJ1-2,NA,13,TGTGCCAGCAGCCCCAGGGTGGACTATGGCTACACCTTC,CASSPRVDYGYTF